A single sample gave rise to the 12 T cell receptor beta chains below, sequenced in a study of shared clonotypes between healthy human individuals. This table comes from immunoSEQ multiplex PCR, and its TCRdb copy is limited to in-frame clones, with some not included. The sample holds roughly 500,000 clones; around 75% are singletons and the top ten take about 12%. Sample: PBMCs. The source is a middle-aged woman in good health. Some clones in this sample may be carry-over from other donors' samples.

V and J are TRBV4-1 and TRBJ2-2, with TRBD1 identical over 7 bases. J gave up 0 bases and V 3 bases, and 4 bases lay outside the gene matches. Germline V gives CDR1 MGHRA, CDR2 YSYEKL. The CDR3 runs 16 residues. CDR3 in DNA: TGCGCCAGCAGCCATGGGACAGTCGCGAACACCGGGGAGCTGTTTTTT. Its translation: CASSHGTVANTGELFF.

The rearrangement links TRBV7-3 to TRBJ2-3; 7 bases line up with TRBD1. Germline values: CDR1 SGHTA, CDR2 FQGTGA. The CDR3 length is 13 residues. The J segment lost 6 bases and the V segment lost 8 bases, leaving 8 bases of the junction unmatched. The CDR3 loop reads CASGRQGRDTQYF. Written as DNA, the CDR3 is TGTGCCAGCGGCCGACAGGGCCGTGATACGCAGTATTTT.

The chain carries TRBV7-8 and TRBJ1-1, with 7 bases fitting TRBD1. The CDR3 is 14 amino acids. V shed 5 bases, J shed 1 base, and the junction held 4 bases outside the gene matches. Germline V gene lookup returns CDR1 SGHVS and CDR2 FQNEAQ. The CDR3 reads CASSAWTGNTEAFF. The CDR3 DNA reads TGTGCCAGCAGCGCCTGGACAGGGAACACTGAAGCTTTCTTT.

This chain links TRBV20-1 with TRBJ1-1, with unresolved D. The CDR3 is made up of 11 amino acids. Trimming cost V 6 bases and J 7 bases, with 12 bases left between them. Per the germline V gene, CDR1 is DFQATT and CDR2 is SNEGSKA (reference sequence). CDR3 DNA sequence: TGCAGTGCCTTGACGTGGTTTGAAGCTTTCTTT. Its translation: CSALTWFEAFF.

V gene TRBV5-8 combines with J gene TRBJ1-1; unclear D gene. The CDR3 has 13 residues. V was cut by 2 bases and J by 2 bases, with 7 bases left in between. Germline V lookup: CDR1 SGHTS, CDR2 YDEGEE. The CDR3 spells CASSFGRNTEAFF. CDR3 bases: TGTGCCAGCAGCTTCGGGAGAAACACTGAAGCTTTCTTT.

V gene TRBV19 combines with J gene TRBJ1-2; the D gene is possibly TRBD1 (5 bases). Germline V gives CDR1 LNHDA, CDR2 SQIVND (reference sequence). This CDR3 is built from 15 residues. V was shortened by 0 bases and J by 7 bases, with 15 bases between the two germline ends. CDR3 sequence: CASSIDRTPTSGYTF. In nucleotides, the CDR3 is TGTGCCAGTAGTATAGATCGGACACCCACGAGTGGCTACACCTTC.

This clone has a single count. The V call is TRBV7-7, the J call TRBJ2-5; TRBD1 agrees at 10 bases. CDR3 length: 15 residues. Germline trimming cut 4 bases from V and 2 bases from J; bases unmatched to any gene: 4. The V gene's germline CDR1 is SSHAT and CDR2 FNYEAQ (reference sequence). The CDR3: CASSSGQGRQETQYF. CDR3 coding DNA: TGTGCCAGCAGCTCGGGACAGGGGAGACAAGAGACCCAGTACTTC.

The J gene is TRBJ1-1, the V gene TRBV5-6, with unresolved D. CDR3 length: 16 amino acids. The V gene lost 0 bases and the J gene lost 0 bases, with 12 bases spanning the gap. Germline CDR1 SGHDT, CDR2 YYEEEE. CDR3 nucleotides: TGTGCCAGCAGCTTGGGGGGTGGGCCGATGAACACTGAAGCTTTCTTT. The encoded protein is CASSLGGGPMNTEAFF.

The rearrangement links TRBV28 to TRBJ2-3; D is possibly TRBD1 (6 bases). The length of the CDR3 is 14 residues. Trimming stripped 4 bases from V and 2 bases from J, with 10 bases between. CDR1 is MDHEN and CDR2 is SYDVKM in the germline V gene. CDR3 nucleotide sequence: TGTGCCAGCAGTTCAGGACAGATCACAGATACGCAGTATTTT. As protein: CASSSGQITDTQYF.

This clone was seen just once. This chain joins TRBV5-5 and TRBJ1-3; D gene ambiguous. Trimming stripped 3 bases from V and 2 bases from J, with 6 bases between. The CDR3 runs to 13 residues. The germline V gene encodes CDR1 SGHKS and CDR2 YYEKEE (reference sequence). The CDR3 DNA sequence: TGTGCCAGCAGCTCAGCCCCTGGAAACACCATATATTTT. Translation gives CASSSAPGNTIYF. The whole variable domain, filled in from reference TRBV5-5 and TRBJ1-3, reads DAGVTQSPTHLIKTRGQQVTLRCSPISGHKSVSWYQQVLGQGPQFIFQYYEKEERGRGNFPDRFSARQFPNYSSELNVNALLLGDSALYLCASSSAPGNTIYFGEGSWLTVV.

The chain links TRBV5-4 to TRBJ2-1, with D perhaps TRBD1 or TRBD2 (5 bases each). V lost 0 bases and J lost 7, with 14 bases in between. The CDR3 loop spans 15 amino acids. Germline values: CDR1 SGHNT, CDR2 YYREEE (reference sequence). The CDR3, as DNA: TGTGCCAGCAGCTTGGTGGGACCACCGACGAATGAGCAGTTCTTC. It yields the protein CASSLVGPPTNEQFF.

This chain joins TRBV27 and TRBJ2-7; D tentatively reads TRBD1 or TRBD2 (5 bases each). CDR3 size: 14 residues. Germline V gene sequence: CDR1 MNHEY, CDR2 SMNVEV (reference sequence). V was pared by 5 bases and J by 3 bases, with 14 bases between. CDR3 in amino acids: CASSPTGGYYEQYF. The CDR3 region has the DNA TGTGCCAGCAGTCCCACAGGAGGATACTACGAGCAGTACTTC.